This T cell receptor beta chain was sequenced during a study of Ad26.COV2.S vaccination and SARS-CoV-2 variants. Study-level background: Ad26.COV2.S was injected intramuscularly once or twice, 56 days apart.

This CDR3 comprises 14 residues. From germline, CDR1 is PRHDT and CDR2 FYEKMQ (reference sequence). V was pared by 5 bases and J by 4 bases, with 14 bases between. The treatment was: approximately 18 received Ad26.COV2.S at low or high dose, single or two shots; 5 received placebo; per-sample allocation not given. Sampling happened 63 days after the first vaccine or placebo injection. Based in Boston, the donor was an adult of 18-55 years. In the vaccine, an Ad26 vector expressed the SARS-CoV-2 spike of the Wuhan strain. Measured with immunoSEQ multiplex PCR; TCRdb has only the in-frame clones, and not every one. The sample has about 680,000 clones, roughly 90% seen once.

The chain carries TRBV13 and TRBJ1-1; D is uncertain. This specimen was peripheral blood, taken in a trial of Ad26.COV2.S vaccine versus placebo. The TCR sequence derives from a person aged 18-65 years who received the Ad26.COV2.S COVID-19 vaccine or a placebo. CDR3 nucleotide sequence: TGTGCCAGCAGCAATAAGGGCGGAGGCACTGAAGCTTTCTTT. Translated, it gives CASSNKGGGTEAFF.